The 6 T cell receptor beta chains presented below share a single source sample, sequenced in a study of cytomegalovirus exposure and HLA in healthy donors. PCR primers comprised 60 Vbeta and 13 Jbeta primers. The protocol was immunoSEQ multiplex PCR, while the TCRdb copy is restricted to in-frame clones and leaves out a portion. Of 95,000 to 130,000 clones detected, roughly a tenth appear once; the ten largest clones hold approximately 3%. Sample: PBMCs. These receptors originate from a man aged 25-45 years in good health and CMV-seronegative.

In its sample, this clone was seen a few times. The chain uses TRBV2 and TRBJ2-5; TRBD2 aligns across 16 bases. This CDR3 contains 14 residues. Trimming took 6 bases from V and 5 from J; bases not matched to a gene: 0. Germline CDR1 SNHLY, CDR2 FYNNEI. CDR3 region: CASRGLAGGETQYF. DNA of the CDR3: TGTGCCAGCAGGGGACTAGCGGGAGGGGAGACCCAGTACTTC. Variable domain in full (rest from reference TRBV2 and TRBJ2-5): EPEVTQTPSHQVTQMGQEVILRCVPISNHLYFYWYRQILGQKVEFLVSFYNNEISEKSEIFDDQFSVERPDGSNFTLKIRSTKLEDSAMYFCASRGLAGGETQYFGPGTRLLVL.

This clone was detected only a few times. The V gene is TRBV30, the J gene TRBJ2-7; 9 positions match TRBD2. The V and J ends lost 2 bases and 0 bases, in that order; junction bases with no gene match: 8. Germline CDR1 GTSNPN, CDR2 SVGIG (reference sequence). The CDR3 runs 16 residues. The DNA for the CDR3 is TGTGCCTGGAGTACCCGGCCTAGCGGGAACTCCTACGAGCAGTACTTC. Protein sequence: CAWSTRPSGNSYEQYF.

This clone was seen more than once but under ten times. The V and J genes are TRBV10-1 and TRBJ1-2; D is possibly TRBD1 (6 bases). CDR1 is WNHNN, CDR2 SYGVQD, per germline (reference sequence). There are 13 residues in the CDR3. Trimming stripped 6 bases from V and 4 bases from J, with 12 bases between. CDR3 in amino acids: CASSPDSSYGYTF. CDR3 nucleotide sequence: TGCGCCAGCAGCCCGGACAGTTCCTATGGCTACACCTTC.

The sample holds a few counts of this clone. One junction end does not reproduce the germline sequence, and a read error may be involved. The J gene is TRBJ2-3, the V gene TRBV5-1, with D possibly TRBD2 on 6 matching bases. In germline, CDR1 is SGHRS, CDR2 YFSETQ. The CDR3 sequence is 15 residues long. Here the CDR3 reads CASSLEGRAADTQYF. The CDR3 DNA sequence: TGCGCCAGTAGCTTGGAGGGCAGGGCGGCAGATACGCAGTATTTT.

The chain combines TRBV10-1 with TRBJ1-3; D is uncertain. The V and J ends lost 2 bases and 2 bases respectively, with 7 bases between them. Per the germline V gene, CDR1 is WNHNN and CDR2 is SYGVQD (reference sequence). The CDR3 contains 14 residues. The CDR3 DNA follows: TGCGCCAGCAGTGAGCCGTCAGCTGGAAACACCATATATTTT. It codes for CASSEPSAGNTIYF.

This clone was seen a handful of times. This rearrangement joins TRBV7-9 to TRBJ2-7, with 7 bases matching TRBD1. The V segment lost 4 bases and the J segment 0 bases; nucleotides outside the gene matches: 3. CDR3 length: 14 amino acids. Germline V gives CDR1 SEHNR, CDR2 FQNEAQ (reference sequence). Here the CDR3 reads CASSSGQTSYEQYF. CDR3 nucleotide sequence: TGTGCCAGCAGCTCGGGACAGACCTCCTACGAGCAGTACTTC.